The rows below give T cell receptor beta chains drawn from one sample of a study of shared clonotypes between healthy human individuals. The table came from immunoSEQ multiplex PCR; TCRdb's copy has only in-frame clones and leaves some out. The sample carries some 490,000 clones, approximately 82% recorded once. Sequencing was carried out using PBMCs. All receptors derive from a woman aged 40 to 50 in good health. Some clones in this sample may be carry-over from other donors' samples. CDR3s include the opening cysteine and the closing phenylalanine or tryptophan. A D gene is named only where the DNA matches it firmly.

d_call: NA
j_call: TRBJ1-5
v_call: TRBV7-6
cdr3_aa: CASSFRNQPQHF

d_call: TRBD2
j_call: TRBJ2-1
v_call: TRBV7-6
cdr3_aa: CASSRTSDQYNEQFF

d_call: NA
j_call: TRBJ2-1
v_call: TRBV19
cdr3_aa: CASSAQLVVPYNEQFF

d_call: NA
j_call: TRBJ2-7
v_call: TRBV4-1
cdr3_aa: CASSHQSGTRYPYEQYF

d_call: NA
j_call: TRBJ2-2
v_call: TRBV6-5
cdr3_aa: CASSYPLGGELFF

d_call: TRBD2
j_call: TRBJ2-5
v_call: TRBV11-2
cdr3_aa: CASSLGRVGETQYF

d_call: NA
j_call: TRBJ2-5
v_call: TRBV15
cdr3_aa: CATSREKGGFETQYF

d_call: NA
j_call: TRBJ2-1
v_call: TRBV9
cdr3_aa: CASSVDLFGSLSYNEQFF

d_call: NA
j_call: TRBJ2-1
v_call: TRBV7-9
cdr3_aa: CASSLELSGPYNEQFF

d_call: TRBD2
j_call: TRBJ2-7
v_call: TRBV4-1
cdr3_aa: CASRRTSGSVEQYF

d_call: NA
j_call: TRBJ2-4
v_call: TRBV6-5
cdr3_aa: CASSTLGTTKNIQYF

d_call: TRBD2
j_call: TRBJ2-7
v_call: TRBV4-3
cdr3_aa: CASSQALLADQYEQYF

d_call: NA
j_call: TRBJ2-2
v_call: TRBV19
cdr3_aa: CASSMAGTFNTGELFF

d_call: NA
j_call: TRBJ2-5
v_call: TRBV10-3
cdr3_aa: CAISPGHQETQYF

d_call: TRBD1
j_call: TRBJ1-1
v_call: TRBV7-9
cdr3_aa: CASRRGQGANTEAFF

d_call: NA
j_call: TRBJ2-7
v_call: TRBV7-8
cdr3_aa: CASSSDSTLYEQYF

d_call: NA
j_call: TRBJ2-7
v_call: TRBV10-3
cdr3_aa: CAIRQTERGPEYEQYF

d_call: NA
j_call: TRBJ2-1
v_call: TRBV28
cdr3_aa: CASSWGGPPIF

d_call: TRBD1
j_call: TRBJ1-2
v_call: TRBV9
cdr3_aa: CASSVFSGTGKSGYTF

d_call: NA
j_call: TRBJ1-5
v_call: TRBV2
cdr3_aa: CASSEALPEGPQHF

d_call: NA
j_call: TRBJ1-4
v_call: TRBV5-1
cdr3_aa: CASSLTGTRVGEKLFF

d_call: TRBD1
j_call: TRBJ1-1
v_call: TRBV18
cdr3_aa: CASSPQGDGETEAFF

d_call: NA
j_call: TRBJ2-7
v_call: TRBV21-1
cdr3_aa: CASSKGRTREQYF

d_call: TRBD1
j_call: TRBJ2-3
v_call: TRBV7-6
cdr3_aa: CASSLGATQGASDTQYF

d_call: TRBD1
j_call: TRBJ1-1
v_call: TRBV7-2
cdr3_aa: CASSLARGDTEAFF

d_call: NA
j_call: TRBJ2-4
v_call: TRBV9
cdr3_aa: CASSVAARGMENIQYF

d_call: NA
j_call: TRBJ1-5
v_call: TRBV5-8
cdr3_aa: CASRPNRARRNQPQHF

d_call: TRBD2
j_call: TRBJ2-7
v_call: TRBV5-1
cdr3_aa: CASSLSGSTNYEQYF

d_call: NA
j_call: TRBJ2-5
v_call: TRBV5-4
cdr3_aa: CASSGGGTTQETQYF

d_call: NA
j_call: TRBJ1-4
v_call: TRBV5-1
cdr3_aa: CASSLEPFEEKLFF

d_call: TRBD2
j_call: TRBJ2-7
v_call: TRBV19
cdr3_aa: CASSIGGLGNYEQYF

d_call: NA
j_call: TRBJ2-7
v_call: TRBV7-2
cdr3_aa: CASSLEAVIYEQYF

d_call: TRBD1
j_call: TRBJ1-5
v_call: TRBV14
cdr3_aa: CASSQGAGGDQPQHF

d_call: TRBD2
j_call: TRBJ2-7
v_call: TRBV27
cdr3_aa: CASGMAGGTYEQYF

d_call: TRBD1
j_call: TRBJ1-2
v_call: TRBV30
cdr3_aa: CAWSVLHPVWGQGIGYGYTF

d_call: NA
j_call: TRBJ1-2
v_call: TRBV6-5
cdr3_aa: CASRDTNYGYTF

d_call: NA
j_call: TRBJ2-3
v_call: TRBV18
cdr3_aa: CASSSEGTDTQYF

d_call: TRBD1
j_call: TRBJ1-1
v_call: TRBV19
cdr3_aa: CASSLQTGGSTEAFF

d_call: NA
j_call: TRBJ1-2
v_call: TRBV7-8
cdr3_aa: CASSPRTEIYGYTF

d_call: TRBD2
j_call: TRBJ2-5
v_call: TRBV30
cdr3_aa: CAWGRAGEGRGETQYF

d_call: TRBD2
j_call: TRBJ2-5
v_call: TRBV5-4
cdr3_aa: CASSSEREGRETQYF

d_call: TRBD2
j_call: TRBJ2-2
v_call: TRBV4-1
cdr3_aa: CASSHRLALNTGELFF

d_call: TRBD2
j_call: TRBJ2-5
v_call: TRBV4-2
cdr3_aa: CASSQDPASGSQETQYF

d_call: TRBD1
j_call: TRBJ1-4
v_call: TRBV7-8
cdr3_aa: CASSLGGQGRELFF

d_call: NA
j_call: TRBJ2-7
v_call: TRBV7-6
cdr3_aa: CASSAAGRDSSYEQYF

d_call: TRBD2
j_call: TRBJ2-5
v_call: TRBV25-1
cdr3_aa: CASSEFAGVGETQYF

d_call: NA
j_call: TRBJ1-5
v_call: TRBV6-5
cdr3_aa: CASRAQGEPQHF

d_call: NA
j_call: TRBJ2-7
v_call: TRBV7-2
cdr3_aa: CASSLAGVGVLYEQYF

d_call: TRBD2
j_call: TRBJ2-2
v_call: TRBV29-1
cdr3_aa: CSVVPSGRAAVGELFF

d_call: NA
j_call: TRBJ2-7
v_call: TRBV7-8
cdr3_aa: CASSLQGEQYF

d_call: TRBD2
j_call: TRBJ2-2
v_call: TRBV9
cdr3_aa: CASSVGTSGSATGELFF

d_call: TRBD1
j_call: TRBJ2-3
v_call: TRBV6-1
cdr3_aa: CASRVPGQGTDTQYF

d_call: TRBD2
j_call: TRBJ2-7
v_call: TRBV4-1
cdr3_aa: CASSQELAGFYEQYF

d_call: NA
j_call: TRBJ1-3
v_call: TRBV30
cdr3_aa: CACSPGQVSGNTIYF

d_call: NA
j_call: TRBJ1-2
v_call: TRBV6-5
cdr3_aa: CASRRPQSNYGYTF

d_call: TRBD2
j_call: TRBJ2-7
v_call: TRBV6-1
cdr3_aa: CASSESASGRSYEQYF

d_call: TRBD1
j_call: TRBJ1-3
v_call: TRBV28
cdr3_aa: CAIRGTASGNTIYF

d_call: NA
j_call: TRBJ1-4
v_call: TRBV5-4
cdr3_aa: CASSLRGGEKLFF